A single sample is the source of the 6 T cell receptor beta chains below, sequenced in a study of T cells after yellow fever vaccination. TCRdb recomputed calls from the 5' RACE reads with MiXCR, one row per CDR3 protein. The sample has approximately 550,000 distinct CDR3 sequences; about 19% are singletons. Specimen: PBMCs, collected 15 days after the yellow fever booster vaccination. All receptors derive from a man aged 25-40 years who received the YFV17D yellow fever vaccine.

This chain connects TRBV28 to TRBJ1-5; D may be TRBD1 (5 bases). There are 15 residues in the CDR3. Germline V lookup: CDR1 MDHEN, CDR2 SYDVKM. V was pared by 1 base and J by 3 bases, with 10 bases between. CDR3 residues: CASSLLGQDNQPQHF. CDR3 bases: TGTGCCAGCAGTTTATTGGGGCAGGACAATCAGCCCCAGCATTTT.

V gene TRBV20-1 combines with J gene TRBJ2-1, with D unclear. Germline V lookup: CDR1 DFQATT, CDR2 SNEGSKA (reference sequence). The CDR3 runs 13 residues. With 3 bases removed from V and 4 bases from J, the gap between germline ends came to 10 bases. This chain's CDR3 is CSASGVKYNEQFF. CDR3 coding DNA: TGCAGTGCTAGCGGAGTGAAATACAATGAGCAGTTCTTC.

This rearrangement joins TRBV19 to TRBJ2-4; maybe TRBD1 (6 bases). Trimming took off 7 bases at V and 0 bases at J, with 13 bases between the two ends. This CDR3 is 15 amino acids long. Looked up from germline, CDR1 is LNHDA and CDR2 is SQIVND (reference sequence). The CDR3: CASTDRRVAKNIQYF. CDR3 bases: TGTGCCAGTACGGACAGACGAGTAGCCAAAAACATTCAGTACTTC.

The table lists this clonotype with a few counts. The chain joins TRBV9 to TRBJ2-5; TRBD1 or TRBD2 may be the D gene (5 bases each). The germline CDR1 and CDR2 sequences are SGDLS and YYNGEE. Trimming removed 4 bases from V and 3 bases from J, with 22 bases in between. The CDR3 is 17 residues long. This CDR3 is CASSTWSGRPPEETQYF. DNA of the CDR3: TGTGCCAGCAGCACATGGTCGGGACGCCCGCCTGAAGAGACCCAGTACTTC.

CDR3 in DNA: TGCAGTGCTAGAGTTTTCCTGAGTCACACTGAAGCTTTCTTT. This sequence encodes CSARVFLSHTEAFF. This chain joins TRBV20-1 and TRBJ1-1; D gene ambiguous. The CDR3 runs to 14 residues. V gave up 1 base and J gave up 3 bases, with 12 bases separating them. Germline V lookup: CDR1 DFQATT, CDR2 SNEGSKA (reference sequence).

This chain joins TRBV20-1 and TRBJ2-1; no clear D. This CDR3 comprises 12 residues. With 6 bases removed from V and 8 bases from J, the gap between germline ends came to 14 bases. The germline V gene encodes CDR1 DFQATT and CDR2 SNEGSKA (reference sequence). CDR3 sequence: CSATGLIDEQFF. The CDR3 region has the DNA TGCAGTGCCACTGGTCTGATCGATGAGCAGTTCTTC.